This TCR beta chain is drawn from a study of type 1 and type 2 diabetes patients (dated by TCRdb to about 2016). A note on the overall study: The cohort comprised eight to ten type 1 diabetes patients, a few type 2 diabetes patients and six or seven nondiabetic controls recruited in China. Across the study, CD4+ and CD8+ T cells were positively selected from PBMCs using CD4 or CD8 MicroBeads on MACS columns. A total of 15 million to 20 million paired-end reads was generated across the whole study. The study profiled TCRbeta repertoires by high-throughput sequencing to compare type 1 diabetes, type 2 diabetes and nondiabetic individuals. Sequencing of the TCRbeta libraries was paired-end and was performed on Illumina HiSeq 2000 or MiSeq instruments. Type 2 diabetes patients were used as a disease comparison group for the type 1 diabetes patients. V gene usage was similar between roughly 22-cycle and approximately 27-cycle amplification, suggesting similar primer efficiencies and random PCR bias.

Every diabetic patient fulfilled standard classification criteria for type 1 or type 2 diabetes, and glucose and C-peptide were measured using WHO-recommended methods. Exclusion applied to any donor with other autoimmune diseases or infections within the previous four weeks. A roughly 9.7-milliliter sample of peripheral blood was drawn from every participant. PBMCs were isolated with LymphoPrep density separation. TCRdb names Illumina MiSeq as the instrument used. TCRbeta CDR3 amplification used genomic DNA from the sorted T cell subsets as template. The TCRbeta CDR3 region was amplified by multiplex PCR with 30 forward and 13 reverse primers. PCR products were purified with AMPure XP beads, then indices and adaptors were added in a second approximately 26-cycle PCR. Before sequencing, the QIAquick Gel Extraction Kit was used to gel-purify the libraries. From the authors' description of their analysis: Paired-end reads were merged with FLASH and aligned to IMGT V, D and J germline references using IgBLAST. Reads with below 70% alignment identity to germline references were discarded, leaving around 12,000,000 reads study-wide. CDR3 boundaries, reading frame and productivity were assigned following IMGT definitions. Highly-expanded clones were defined as clones at or above 1% of reads, and diversity was measured by normalized Shannon entropy. Unpaired two-tailed t-tests were used to test group differences in Shannon entropy. TCRdb passed the public sequencing reads through fastp at Q25 and MiXCR, retaining productive beta sequences. Each CDR3 protein gets just one entry, which takes the most common genes and DNA from the rows behind it. For this entry, the V and J calls and clone size follow TCRdb and not the study's own pipeline. This sample lists fewer than 350,000 distinct CDR3 sequences; roughly 50% were detected once. The ten largest make up approximately 14% of the sample.

Turning to this clonotype: Which antigen it targets is not known. No qualities accompany the bases; no much larger clone lies one base away.

What the authors observed across the whole study: Because only a limited number of T2D and control samples were sequenced, some T1D-only HECs might also be present in more T2D or control samples. The study groups were not matched for age and gender, which could bias interpretation. Type 2 diabetes and control samples had highly correlated V and J gene usage patterns, with an average between-sample correlation of around 0.97. Type 2 diabetes repertoires showed high diversity, significantly greater than type 1 diabetes repertoires in both CD4+ and CD8+ T cells. Type 2 diabetes patients had few highly-expanded CD4+ clones (median one), and those clones made up a median around 4.2% of reads.

Sequencing was performed on peripheral blood mononuclear cells (PBMCs). This clonotype was sampled from a man aged 18 to 30 with type 2 diabetes.

The sequenced DNA is TGTGCCAGCAGCCCACAGGGCGGGGGGACTGAAGCTTTCTTT. This gives the protein CASSPQGGGTEAFF. The sequence is built from TRBV7-2 and TRBJ1-1; the best D guess is TRBD1, with 6 bases matching. Taken from the germline V gene, the CDR1 and CDR2 loops are SGHTA and FQGNSA. Counted from cysteine to phenylalanine, this CDR3 has 14 amino acids. Only the CDR3 portion is preserved as DNA: 42 bases, with reading frame beginning at the first base. Deletion took 5 bases off V and 5 bases off J, with a span of 15 bases between the germline ends. The full variable domain, completed from the reference TRBV7-2 and TRBJ1-1 proteins outside the CDR3, reads GAGVSQSPSNKVTEKGKDVELRCDPISGHTALYWYRQSLGQGLEFLIYFQGNSAPDKSGLPSDRFSAERTGGSVSTLTIQRTQQEDSAVYLCASSPQGGGTEAFFGQGTRLTVV.